This entry lists 21 T cell receptor beta chains sequenced from one sample in a study of blood T cell repertoires in COVID-19. The repertoire was sequenced with immunoSEQ multiplex PCR; TCRdb's copy has only in-frame clones and lacks some. The sample records about 270,000 clones, roughly nine tenths being singletons. The sequencing input was peripheral blood. These receptors were obtained from a woman aged 60-70 years who had recovered from COVID-19.

The gene calls are TRBV11-3 and TRBJ2-5; TRBD1 aligns across 9 bases. Germline V gives CDR1 SGHNT, CDR2 YENEEA. The CDR3 has 16 amino acids. V shed 4 bases, J shed 0 bases, and the junction held 6 bases outside the gene matches. For the CDR3, the DNA is TGTGCCAGCAGCTCGGGACAGGGACTCGACCAAGAGACCCAGTACTTC. Translating gives CASSSGQGLDQETQYF.

This chain connects TRBV3-1 (or the pseudogene TRBV3-2) to TRBJ1-2, with 7 positions matching TRBD1. Germline V gene data show CDR1 as LGHDT and CDR2 as YNNKEL (reference sequence). The ends lost 4 bases at V and 8 bases at J; junction bases unmatched: 10. The CDR3 has 14 residues. DNA for the CDR3: TGTGCCAGCAGCCCTCAGACAGGGTCTCGAGGCTACACCTTC. Its translation is CASSPQTGSRGYTF.

The DNA for the CDR3 is TGTGCCAGCAGTTTAGTTACAGGAGTGAACACTGAAGCTTTCTTT. Its protein product is CASSLVTGVNTEAFF. This chain links TRBV28 with TRBJ1-1, with D maybe TRBD1 (5 bases). Germline V gene data show CDR1 as MDHEN and CDR2 as SYDVKM. There are 15 residues in the CDR3. V was trimmed by 2 bases and J by 0 bases, leaving 10 bases between them.

The chain carries TRBV20-1 and TRBJ2-3; 10 bases map to TRBD2. The junction had 10 bases not matched to a gene; V was cut back by 6 bases and J by 1 base. CDR3 length: 16 residues. Germline values: CDR1 DFQATT, CDR2 SNEGSKA (reference sequence). This CDR3 reads CSASILAGDRTDTQYF. The CDR3 DNA reads as TGCAGTGCCAGTATTCTAGCGGGGGATCGCACAGATACGCAGTATTTT.

The chain carries TRBV10-3 and TRBJ2-3; the D is unclear. The germline CDR1 and CDR2 sequences are ENHRY and SYGVKD. The CDR3 has 13 amino acids. V shed 4 bases and J shed 2 bases, with 7 bases lying between them. CDR3 protein: CAISGGPTDTQYF. CDR3 nucleotides: TGTGCCATCAGTGGAGGCCCCACAGATACGCAGTATTTT.

The chain links TRBV11-2 to TRBJ2-1, with TRBD2 matching 11 bases. Germline loops: CDR1 SGHAT, CDR2 FQNNGV. There are 14 residues in the CDR3. Trimming took 5 bases from V and 6 from J; bases not matched to a gene: 3. The CDR3 bases are TGTGCCAGCAGCCGTAGCGGGGGGGCCAATGAGCAGTTCTTC. This translates into CASSRSGGANEQFF. The whole variable domain, filled in from reference TRBV11-2 and TRBJ2-1, reads EAGVAQSPRYKIIEKRQSVAFWCNPISGHATLYWYQQILGQGPKLLIQFQNNGVVDDSQLPKDRFSAERLKGVDSTLKIQPAKLEDSAVYLCASSRSGGANEQFFGPGTRLTVL.

The rearrangement uses TRBV27 and TRBJ2-1; a weak D match, TRBD1 (5 bases). Germline values: CDR1 MNHEY, CDR2 SMNVEV (reference sequence). Trimming left V 9 bases short and J 4 bases short, with 19 bases between. The length of the CDR3 is 15 residues. The CDR3 region is CARTFGSGIYNEQFF. In DNA, the CDR3 is TGTGCCAGGACCTTCGGGTCAGGGATATACAATGAGCAGTTCTTC.

The V and J genes are TRBV6-5 and TRBJ1-1; 8 bases line up with TRBD1. CDR3 size: 13 residues. CDR1 is MNHEY, CDR2 SVGAGI, per germline. The ends lost 6 bases at V and 1 base at J; junction bases unmatched: 1. This chain's CDR3 is CASRGTGNTEAFF. The DNA for the CDR3 is TGTGCCAGCAGGGGGACAGGGAACACTGAAGCTTTCTTT.

The chain links TRBV4-2 to TRBJ2-7, with 9 nucleotides matching TRBD2. Trimming at V came to 4 bases and at J to 0 bases, leaving 13 bases not matched to a gene. Germline CDR1 reads LGHNA; CDR2 reads YNFKEQ. This CDR3 is 18 amino acids long. The CDR3 DNA reads TGTGCCAGCAGCCGTACCATCCCAACTAGCGGGCTCTCCTACGAGCAGTACTTC. Translated: CASSRTIPTSGLSYEQYF.

V gene TRBV10-3 combines with J gene TRBJ2-2; perhaps TRBD1 as D (6 bases). CDR1 and CDR2 from the germline V gene are ENHRY and SYGVKD. The CDR3 runs to 18 residues. Trimming took off 0 bases at V and 1 base at J, with 15 bases between the two ends. The CDR3 DNA reads TGTGCCATCAGTGAGTCGGGGCTGAAGGGACAGAACACCGGGGAGCTGTTTTTT. Amino acids: CAISESGLKGQNTGELFF.

This clone was seen once. V usage is TRBV27 and J usage is TRBJ2-3; 12 nucleotides line up with TRBD2. There are 16 residues in the CDR3. V lost 6 bases and J lost 0; bases outside the gene matches: 4. Germline loops: CDR1 MNHEY, CDR2 SMNVEV (reference sequence). DNA for the CDR3: TGTGCCAGCAGGCAACTAGCGGGGGGTAGCACAGATACGCAGTATTTT. It yields the protein CASRQLAGGSTDTQYF.

The chain couples TRBV11-2 to TRBJ1-6; 8 bases agree with TRBD1. Germline-derived CDR1 and CDR2 are SGHAT and FQNNGV. V shed 5 bases and J 15 bases; nucleotides not matched to a gene: 18. The CDR3 runs to 16 residues. Here the CDR3 reads CASSPLGQGLGSRLHF. CDR3 sequence (DNA): TGTGCCAGCAGCCCTCTTGGACAGGGTTTGGGCTCTCGCCTCCACTTT.

This chain uses TRBV5-6 with TRBJ2-6; TRBD1 matches at 9 bases. V gave up 4 bases and J gave up 4 bases; unmatched junction bases: 9. The CDR3 totals 17 residues. Germline lookup yields CDR1 SGHDT and CDR2 YYEEEE. The CDR3 DNA is TGTGCCAGCAGCACGATACAGGGGGCGCAAGGGGCCAACGTCCTGACTTTC. It specifies CASSTIQGAQGANVLTF.

This clone was recorded only once. This rearrangement joins TRBV11-2 to TRBJ2-2, with D perhaps TRBD2 (7 bases). Trimming removed 3 bases at V and 6 bases at J, with 23 bases between. The germline V gene encodes CDR1 SGHAT and CDR2 FQNNGV. This CDR3 has 18 amino acids. CDR3 sequence: CASSFLPRGAGEAGELFF. Written as DNA, the CDR3 is TGTGCCAGCAGCTTCCTCCCTCGGGGGGCGGGGGAGGCCGGGGAGCTGTTTTTT.

The chain links TRBV5-1 to TRBJ2-1, with 11 bases lining up with TRBD2. CDR3 length: 14 amino acids. The V segment lost 3 bases and the J segment 9 bases; nucleotides outside the gene matches: 5. The germline V gene has CDR1 SGHRS and CDR2 YFSETQ. The CDR3 here is CASSSGLAGVEQFF. CDR3 DNA sequence: TGCGCCAGCAGCTCAGGACTAGCGGGTGTTGAGCAGTTCTTC.

The rearrangement uses TRBV20-1 and TRBJ2-7; 9 nucleotides agree with TRBD1. The germline gives CDR1 DFQATT, CDR2 SNEGSKA (reference sequence). This CDR3 comprises 13 residues. After removal of 3 bases from V and 7 bases from J, the junction contained 7 bases not matched to a gene. DNA of the CDR3: TGCAGTGCTAGTATAGGGACAGGGTATGAGCAGTACTTC. This gives the protein CSASIGTGYEQYF.

This chain uses TRBV5-1 with TRBJ2-3; no clear D. CDR3 length equals 14 residues. The V end was cut by 6 bases, the J end by 3 bases, with 14 bases between. Germline V gene data show CDR1 as SGHRS and CDR2 as YFSETQ. CDR3 amino acids: CASNEVGLTDTQYF. CDR3 bases: TGCGCCAGCAATGAGGTGGGTTTGACAGATACGCAGTATTTT.

The rearrangement uses TRBV6-5 and TRBJ1-2; D gene uncertain. Germline CDR1 and CDR2: MNHEY and SVGAGI. This CDR3 contains 13 residues. The V end lost 4 bases, the J end lost 5 bases, and 11 bases lay between the germline ends. The CDR3 sequence: CASSSRRGYGYTF. The CDR3 nucleotides read TGTGCCAGCAGTTCCCGTAGAGGTTATGGCTACACCTTC.

The chain recombines TRBV6-6 with TRBJ1-2; TRBD1 matches at 11 bases. The V gene's germline CDR1 is MNHNY and CDR2 SVGAGI (reference sequence). V lost 6 bases and J lost 7; bases outside the gene matches: 10. The CDR3 has 15 amino acids. CDR3 in amino acids: CASRLPGQGGLGYTF. As DNA, the CDR3 is TGTGCCAGCAGACTCCCGGGACAGGGGGGTCTTGGCTACACCTTC.

The chain couples TRBV2 to TRBJ2-1; TRBD2 agrees at 13 bases. Germline-derived CDR1 and CDR2 are SNHLY and FYNNEI. V lost 10 bases, J lost 2 bases, and 14 bases stayed unmatched. The CDR3 length is 18 residues. CDR3 sequence: CATFLHTSGGGAYNEQFF. In DNA form, the CDR3 reads TGTGCCACCTTCCTTCATACTAGCGGGGGGGGCGCCTACAATGAGCAGTTCTTC.

The CDR3 DNA reads TGTGCCAGCAGCCGACAGGGGACCGATGAAAAACTGTTTTTT. Translated, it gives CASSRQGTDEKLFF. This chain links TRBV3-1 (or the pseudogene TRBV3-2) with TRBJ1-4; the match to TRBD1 covers 8 bases. Germline-derived CDR1 and CDR2 are LGHDT and YNNKEL (reference sequence). The CDR3 spans 14 residues. After removal of 4 bases from V and 6 bases from J, the junction contained 4 bases not matched to a gene.